These T cell receptor beta chains were read from a single sample in a study of CD8+ T cells in alopecia areata. Using immunoSEQ multiplex PCR, the repertoire was profiled, and TCRdb retains in-frame clones only, with some absent. The sample consists of some 180,000 clones, 53% of them appearing once. This specimen was CD8+ T cells sorted from blood, taken at week 24, from a patient treated with tofacitinib. These receptors were taken from a human donor with alopecia areata. Both conserved end residues are part of each CDR3. The order of the fields is CDR3 protein, CDR3 DNA, D gene, clone size, V gene, J gene. The D gene is left open where the match is weak. Some rows mark clone size as missing; the rest say once, few, many or name a class of expanded clone.

CDR3 protein: CASSEGEGRPGYTF
CDR3 DNA: TGTGCCAGCAGTGAGGGGGAAGGGAGGCCTGGCTACACCTTC
D gene: NA
clone size: NA
V gene: TRBV2
J gene: TRBJ1-2

CDR3 protein: CASRGVGTEAFF
CDR3 DNA: TGTGCCAGTAGGGGGGTTGGCACTGAAGCTTTCTTT
D gene: NA
clone size: NA
V gene: TRBV19
J gene: TRBJ1-1

CDR3 protein: CAWSESSEQYF
CDR3 DNA: TGTGCCTGGAGTGAGAGTAGCGAGCAGTACTTC
D gene: NA
clone size: NA
V gene: TRBV30
J gene: TRBJ2-7

CDR3 protein: CASSLSPANYGYTF
CDR3 DNA: TGTGCCAGCAGTTTGAGTCCAGCTAACTATGGCTACACCTTC
D gene: NA
clone size: NA
V gene: TRBV27
J gene: TRBJ1-2

CDR3 protein: CASSPRPGFGEKLFF
CDR3 DNA: TGTGCCAGCAGTCCCCGGCCGGGGTTCGGGGAAAAACTGTTTTTT
D gene: NA
clone size: NA
V gene: TRBV27
J gene: TRBJ1-4

CDR3 protein: CASGFPSGSLFYEQYF
CDR3 DNA: TGTGCTAGTGGTTTCCCTAGCGGGTCCCTATTCTACGAGCAGTACTTC
D gene: TRBD2
clone size: NA
V gene: TRBV12-5
J gene: TRBJ2-7

CDR3 protein: CASSPTGTGGSEQYF
CDR3 DNA: TGTGCCAGCAGCCCAACCGGGACAGGGGGCTCCGAGCAGTACTTC
D gene: TRBD1
clone size: NA
V gene: TRBV11-2
J gene: TRBJ2-7

CDR3 protein: CAISDGEVAFF
CDR3 DNA: TGTGCCATCAGTGATGGGGAGGTGGCTTTCTTT
D gene: NA
clone size: NA
V gene: TRBV10-3
J gene: TRBJ1-1

CDR3 protein: CASSLGFLSGRDGYTF
CDR3 DNA: TGTGCCAGCAGCTTAGGATTTCTCTCGGGGAGGGATGGCTACACCTTC
D gene: NA
clone size: NA
V gene: TRBV13
J gene: TRBJ1-2

CDR3 protein: CASSLYGPSNTEAFF
CDR3 DNA: TGTGCCAGCAGCTTATATGGGCCCTCGAACACTGAAGCTTTCTTT
D gene: NA
clone size: few
V gene: TRBV13
J gene: TRBJ1-1

CDR3 protein: CASSPTAELTEAFF
CDR3 DNA: TGTGCCAGTAGTCCGACAGCTGAATTGACTGAAGCTTTCTTT
D gene: NA
clone size: NA
V gene: TRBV19
J gene: TRBJ1-1

CDR3 protein: CSVEIRGWESGEQYF
CDR3 DNA: TGCAGCGTTGAAATCCGAGGGTGGGAAAGTGGAGAGCAGTACTTC
D gene: NA
clone size: few
V gene: TRBV29-1
J gene: TRBJ2-7

CDR3 protein: CASSSTGWTEAFF
CDR3 DNA: TGTGCCAGCAGCTCGACAGGGTGGACTGAAGCTTTCTTT
D gene: TRBD1
clone size: NA
V gene: TRBV6-5
J gene: TRBJ1-1

CDR3 protein: CASSLGPAYEQYF
CDR3 DNA: TGTGCCAGCAGCTTGGGTCCCGCCTACGAGCAGTACTTC
D gene: NA
clone size: NA
V gene: TRBV5-6
J gene: TRBJ2-7

CDR3 protein: CASSSRGQGYGYTF
CDR3 DNA: TGTGCCAGCAGTTCCCGGGGACAGGGATATGGCTACACCTTC
D gene: TRBD1
clone size: NA
V gene: TRBV27
J gene: TRBJ1-2

CDR3 protein: CASSLGVDSPLHF
CDR3 DNA: TGTGCCAGCAGCTTGGGGGTGGATTCACCCCTCCACTTT
D gene: NA
clone size: NA
V gene: TRBV5-6
J gene: TRBJ1-6

CDR3 protein: CASTPSADRVNDEQFF
CDR3 DNA: TGCGCCAGCACCCCAAGTGCGGACAGGGTCAACGATGAGCAGTTCTTC
D gene: TRBD1
clone size: once
V gene: TRBV4-3
J gene: TRBJ2-1

CDR3 protein: CAWRAGNTEAFF
CDR3 DNA: TGTGCCTGGAGAGCGGGAAACACTGAAGCTTTCTTT
D gene: NA
clone size: NA
V gene: TRBV30
J gene: TRBJ1-1

CDR3 protein: CSVEGQGTTGELFF
CDR3 DNA: TGCAGCGTTGAAGGGCAGGGTACCACCGGGGAGCTGTTTTTT
D gene: NA
clone size: NA
V gene: TRBV29-1
J gene: TRBJ2-2

CDR3 protein: CASSPTGDYGYTF
CDR3 DNA: TGTGCCAGTAGCCCAACAGGGGACTATGGCTACACCTTC
D gene: TRBD1
clone size: NA
V gene: TRBV19
J gene: TRBJ1-2

CDR3 protein: CASSQWGRDSSYNEQFF
CDR3 DNA: TGCGCCAGCAGCCAGTGGGGCCGGGACAGCTCCTACAATGAGCAGTTCTTC
D gene: TRBD1
clone size: NA
V gene: TRBV4-3
J gene: TRBJ2-1

CDR3 protein: CASSRDLHSYNEQFF
CDR3 DNA: TGTGCCAGCAGCCGGGACCTACACTCCTACAATGAGCAGTTCTTC
D gene: NA
clone size: few
V gene: TRBV14
J gene: TRBJ2-1

CDR3 protein: CASSPGGQDGYTF
CDR3 DNA: TGCGCCAGCAGCCCGGGGGGCCAGGATGGCTACACCTTC
D gene: NA
clone size: NA
V gene: TRBV5-1
J gene: TRBJ1-2

CDR3 protein: CASSLRDQSYEQYF
CDR3 DNA: TGCGCCAGCAGTCTTCGAGACCAGTCCTACGAGCAGTACTTC
D gene: NA
clone size: NA
V gene: TRBV23-1
J gene: TRBJ2-7

CDR3 protein: CASSYSEGDTEAFF
CDR3 DNA: TGTGCCAGCAGTTACTCAGAGGGGGACACTGAAGCTTTCTTT
D gene: NA
clone size: few
V gene: TRBV6-6
J gene: TRBJ1-1

CDR3 protein: CASYTKDQLIYEQYF
CDR3 DNA: TGCGCCAGCTACACGAAGGACCAGCTGATCTACGAGCAGTACTTC
D gene: NA
clone size: NA
V gene: TRBV4-3
J gene: TRBJ2-7

CDR3 protein: CASSSAPGQDIQYF
CDR3 DNA: TGTGCCAGCAGCTCCGCCCCGGGACAAGACATTCAGTACTTC
D gene: NA
clone size: few
V gene: TRBV11-2
J gene: TRBJ2-4

CDR3 protein: CASSRGRNQPQHF
CDR3 DNA: TGTGCCAGCAGCCGCGGACGCAATCAGCCCCAGCATTTT
D gene: NA
clone size: few
V gene: TRBV13
J gene: TRBJ1-5

CDR3 protein: CASSATVGNYGYTF
CDR3 DNA: TGTGCCAGCAGCGCTACAGTGGGCAACTATGGCTACACCTTC
D gene: NA
clone size: NA
V gene: TRBV9
J gene: TRBJ1-2

CDR3 protein: CASSPAFTNEQYF
CDR3 DNA: TGTGCCAGCAGTCCGGCTTTCACCAACGAGCAGTACTTC
D gene: NA
clone size: few
V gene: TRBV2
J gene: TRBJ2-7

CDR3 protein: CASSQPSTSGGANTGELFF
CDR3 DNA: TGCGCCAGCAGTCAACCCTCGACTAGCGGGGGGGCCAACACCGGGGAGCTGTTTTTT
D gene: TRBD2
clone size: few
V gene: TRBV23-1
J gene: TRBJ2-2

CDR3 protein: CASTRDRATGELFF
CDR3 DNA: TGTGCCAGTACGCGGGACAGGGCGACCGGGGAGCTGTTTTTT
D gene: TRBD1
clone size: NA
V gene: TRBV19
J gene: TRBJ2-2

CDR3 protein: CASSQGLGTDTQYF
CDR3 DNA: TGCGCCAGCAGCCAAGGACTAGGCACAGATACGCAGTATTTT
D gene: NA
clone size: NA
V gene: TRBV4-1
J gene: TRBJ2-3

CDR3 protein: CASSDDAGGNEQFF
CDR3 DNA: TGTGCCAGCAGTGACGACGCCGGGGGGAATGAGCAGTTCTTC
D gene: TRBD2
clone size: NA
V gene: TRBV6-4
J gene: TRBJ2-1

CDR3 protein: CASSIGSGGQYEQYF
CDR3 DNA: TGTGCCAGTAGTATCGGTAGCGGGGGTCAATACGAGCAGTACTTC
D gene: TRBD2
clone size: few
V gene: TRBV19
J gene: TRBJ2-7

CDR3 protein: CASRQGQSSYNEQFF
CDR3 DNA: TGCGCCAGCAGACAAGGACAGAGCTCCTACAATGAGCAGTTCTTC
D gene: NA
clone size: NA
V gene: TRBV4-3
J gene: TRBJ2-1

CDR3 protein: CASSPGQGRDEQFF
CDR3 DNA: TGTGCCAGCAGCCCGGGACAGGGTAGGGATGAGCAGTTCTTC
D gene: TRBD1
clone size: NA
V gene: TRBV11-2
J gene: TRBJ2-1

CDR3 protein: CASSYSGTGNTEAFF
CDR3 DNA: TGTGCCAGCAGTTACTCGGGTACAGGGAACACTGAAGCTTTCTTT
D gene: NA
clone size: NA
V gene: TRBV6-5
J gene: TRBJ1-1

CDR3 protein: CASSVTYTDTQYF
CDR3 DNA: TGTGCCAGCAGCGTTACTTACACAGATACGCAGTATTTT
D gene: NA
clone size: NA
V gene: TRBV9
J gene: TRBJ2-3

CDR3 protein: CASSIGRAQETQYF
CDR3 DNA: TGTGCCAGCAGCATAGGACGGGCACAAGAGACCCAGTACTTC
D gene: NA
clone size: NA
V gene: TRBV7-8
J gene: TRBJ2-5

CDR3 protein: CAWSVQVGTGESRNYGYTF
CDR3 DNA: TGTGCCTGGAGTGTACAGGTCGGGACAGGGGAAAGCCGGAACTATGGCTACACCTTC
D gene: TRBD1
clone size: NA
V gene: TRBV30
J gene: TRBJ1-2

CDR3 protein: CASSPSLGEDSYEQYF
CDR3 DNA: TGTGCCAGCAGTCCCTCCCTAGGGGAGGACTCCTACGAGCAGTACTTC
D gene: NA
clone size: NA
V gene: TRBV27
J gene: TRBJ2-7

CDR3 protein: CASSQVRQGTYEQYF
CDR3 DNA: TGCGCCAGCAGCCAAGTGCGGCAGGGCACCTACGAGCAGTACTTC
D gene: NA
clone size: NA
V gene: TRBV4-1
J gene: TRBJ2-7

CDR3 protein: CASRGGDEQYF
CDR3 DNA: TGTGCCAGCAGGGGGGGAGACGAGCAGTACTTC
D gene: NA
clone size: NA
V gene: TRBV2
J gene: TRBJ2-7

CDR3 protein: CASSLARDRGHEQYF
CDR3 DNA: TGCGCCAGCAGCCTAGCCCGGGACAGGGGCCACGAGCAGTACTTC
D gene: TRBD1
clone size: NA
V gene: TRBV4-3
J gene: TRBJ2-7

CDR3 protein: CSVFRGDTQYF
CDR3 DNA: TGCAGCGTTTTCAGGGGAGATACGCAGTATTTT
D gene: NA
clone size: NA
V gene: TRBV29-1
J gene: TRBJ2-3

CDR3 protein: CASSSTTAPSYNEQFF
CDR3 DNA: TGTGCCAGCAGCTCTACGACAGCGCCTTCCTACAATGAGCAGTTCTTC
D gene: NA
clone size: NA
V gene: TRBV27
J gene: TRBJ2-1

CDR3 protein: CAWSDPGQGYQPQHF
CDR3 DNA: TGTGCCTGGAGTGATCCGGGACAGGGATATCAGCCCCAGCATTTT
D gene: TRBD1
clone size: NA
V gene: TRBV30
J gene: TRBJ1-5

CDR3 protein: CAWSQELGGGEETQYF
CDR3 DNA: TGTGCCTGGAGTCAAGAGTTAGGAGGAGGGGAGGAGACCCAGTACTTC
D gene: NA
clone size: NA
V gene: TRBV30
J gene: TRBJ2-5

CDR3 protein: CASSLSPSAPNEQFF
CDR3 DNA: TGTGCCAGCAGCTTAAGCCCTTCAGCCCCCAATGAGCAGTTCTTC
D gene: NA
clone size: NA
V gene: TRBV7-3
J gene: TRBJ2-1

CDR3 protein: CSVEKPGNTEAFF
CDR3 DNA: TGCAGCGTTGAAAAGCCGGGGAACACTGAAGCTTTCTTT
D gene: NA
clone size: NA
V gene: TRBV29-1
J gene: TRBJ1-1

CDR3 protein: CASRNRLDTDTQYF
CDR3 DNA: TGTGCCAGCAGGAATCGACTAGACACAGATACGCAGTATTTT
D gene: NA
clone size: NA
V gene: TRBV2
J gene: TRBJ2-3